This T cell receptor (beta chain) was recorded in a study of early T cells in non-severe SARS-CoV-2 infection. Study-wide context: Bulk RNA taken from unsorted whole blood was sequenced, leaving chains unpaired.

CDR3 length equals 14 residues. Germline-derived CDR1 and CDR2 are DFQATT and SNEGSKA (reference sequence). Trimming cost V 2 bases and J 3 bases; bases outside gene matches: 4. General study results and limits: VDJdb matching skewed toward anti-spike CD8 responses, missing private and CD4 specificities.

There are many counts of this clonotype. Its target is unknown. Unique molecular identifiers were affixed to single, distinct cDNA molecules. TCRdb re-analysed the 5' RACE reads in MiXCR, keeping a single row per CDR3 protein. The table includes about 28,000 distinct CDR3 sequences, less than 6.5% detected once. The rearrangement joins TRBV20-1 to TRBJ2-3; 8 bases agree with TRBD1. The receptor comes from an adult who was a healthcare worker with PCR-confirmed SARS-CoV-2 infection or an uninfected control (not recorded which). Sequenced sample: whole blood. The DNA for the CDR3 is TGCAGTGCTAGAAGGCAGGGGGCAACAGATACGCAGTATTTT. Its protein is CSARRQGATDTQYF.